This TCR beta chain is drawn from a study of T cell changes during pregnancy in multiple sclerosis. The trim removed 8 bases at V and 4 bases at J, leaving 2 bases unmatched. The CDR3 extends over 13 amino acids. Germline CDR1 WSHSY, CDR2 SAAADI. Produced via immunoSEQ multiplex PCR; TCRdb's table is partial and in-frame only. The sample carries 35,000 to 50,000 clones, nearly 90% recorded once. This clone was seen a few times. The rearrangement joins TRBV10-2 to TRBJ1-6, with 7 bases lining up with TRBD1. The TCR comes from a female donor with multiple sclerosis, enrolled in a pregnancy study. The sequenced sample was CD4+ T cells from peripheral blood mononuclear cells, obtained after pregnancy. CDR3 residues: CASGTEYNSPLHF. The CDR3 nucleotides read TGCGCCAGCGGGACAGAATATAATTCACCCCTCCACTTT.